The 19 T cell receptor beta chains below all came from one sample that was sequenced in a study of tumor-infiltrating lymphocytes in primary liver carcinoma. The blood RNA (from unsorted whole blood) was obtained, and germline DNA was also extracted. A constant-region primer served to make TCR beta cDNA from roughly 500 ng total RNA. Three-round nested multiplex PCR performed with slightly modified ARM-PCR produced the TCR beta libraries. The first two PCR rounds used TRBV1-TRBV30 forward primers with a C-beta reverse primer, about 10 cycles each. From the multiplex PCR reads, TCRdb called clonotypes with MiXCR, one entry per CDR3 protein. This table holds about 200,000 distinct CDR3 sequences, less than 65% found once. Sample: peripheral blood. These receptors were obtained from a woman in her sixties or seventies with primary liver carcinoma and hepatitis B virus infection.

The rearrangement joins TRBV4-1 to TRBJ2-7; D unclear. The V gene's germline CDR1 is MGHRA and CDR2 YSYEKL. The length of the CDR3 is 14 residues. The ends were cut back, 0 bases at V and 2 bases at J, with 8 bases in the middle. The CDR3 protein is CASSQDYGPYEQYF. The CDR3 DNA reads TGCGCCAGCAGCCAAGACTACGGACCCTACGAGCAGTACTTC.

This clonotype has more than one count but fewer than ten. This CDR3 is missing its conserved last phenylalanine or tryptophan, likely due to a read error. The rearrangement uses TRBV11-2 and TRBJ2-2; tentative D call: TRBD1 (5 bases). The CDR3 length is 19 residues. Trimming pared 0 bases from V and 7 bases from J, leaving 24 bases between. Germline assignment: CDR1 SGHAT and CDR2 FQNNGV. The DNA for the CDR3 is TGTGCCAGCAGCTTAGACCGCCTAAGCCTGGATGGGGCAAACGGGGAGCTGTTTCTT. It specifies CASSLDRLSLDGANGELFL.

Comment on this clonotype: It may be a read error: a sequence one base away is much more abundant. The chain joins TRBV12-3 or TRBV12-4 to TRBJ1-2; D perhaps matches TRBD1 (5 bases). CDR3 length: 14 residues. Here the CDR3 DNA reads TGTGCCAGCAGCCCGCTGCCGGGACCCTATGGCCACACCTTC. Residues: CASSPLPGPYGHTF.

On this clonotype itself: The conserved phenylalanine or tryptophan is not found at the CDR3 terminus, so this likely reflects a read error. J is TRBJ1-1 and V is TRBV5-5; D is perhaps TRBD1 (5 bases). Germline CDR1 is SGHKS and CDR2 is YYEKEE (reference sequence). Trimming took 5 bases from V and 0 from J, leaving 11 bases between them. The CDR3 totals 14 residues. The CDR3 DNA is TGTGCCAGCAGTTGGGACCCCTTGAACACTGAAGCTTTCATT. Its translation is CASSWDPLNTEAFI.

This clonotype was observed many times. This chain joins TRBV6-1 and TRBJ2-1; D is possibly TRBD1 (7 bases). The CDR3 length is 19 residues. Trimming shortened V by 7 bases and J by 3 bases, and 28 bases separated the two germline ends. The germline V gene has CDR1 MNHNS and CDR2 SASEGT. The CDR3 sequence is CASKGARGQLGVIYNEQFF. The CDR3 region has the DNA TGTGCCAGCAAGGGGGCGCGGGGACAACTAGGGGTGATCTACAATGAGCAGTTCTTC.

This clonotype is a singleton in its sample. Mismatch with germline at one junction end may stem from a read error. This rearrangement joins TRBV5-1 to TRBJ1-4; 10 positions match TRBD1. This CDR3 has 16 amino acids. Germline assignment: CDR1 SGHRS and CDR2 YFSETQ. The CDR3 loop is CTSSAGQGGTNEKLFF. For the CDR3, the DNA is TGCACCAGCAGCGCTGGACAGGGGGGAACTAATGAAAAACTGTTTTTT.

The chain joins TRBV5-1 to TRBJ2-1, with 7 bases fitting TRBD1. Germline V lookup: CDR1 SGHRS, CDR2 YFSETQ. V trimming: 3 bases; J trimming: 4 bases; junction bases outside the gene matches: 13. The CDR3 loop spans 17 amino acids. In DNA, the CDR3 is TGCGCCAGCAGCTCGCAACCAGGGGGTGCTGGGTACAATGAGCAGTTCTTC. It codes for CASSSQPGGAGYNEQFF.

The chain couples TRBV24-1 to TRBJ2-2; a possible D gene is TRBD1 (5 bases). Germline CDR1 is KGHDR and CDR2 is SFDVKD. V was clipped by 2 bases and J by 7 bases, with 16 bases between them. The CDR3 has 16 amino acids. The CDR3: CATSDSPGQKSGELFF. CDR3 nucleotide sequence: TGTGCCACCAGTGATTCCCCAGGACAAAAGAGCGGGGAGCTGTTTTTT.

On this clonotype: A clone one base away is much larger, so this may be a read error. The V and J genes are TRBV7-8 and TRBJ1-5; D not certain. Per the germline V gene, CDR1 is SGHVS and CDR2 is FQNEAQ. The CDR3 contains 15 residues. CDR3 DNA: TGTACCAGCAGCTTATTGGGAAGGGGCAATCAGCCCCAGCATTTT. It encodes CTSSLLGRGNQPQHF.

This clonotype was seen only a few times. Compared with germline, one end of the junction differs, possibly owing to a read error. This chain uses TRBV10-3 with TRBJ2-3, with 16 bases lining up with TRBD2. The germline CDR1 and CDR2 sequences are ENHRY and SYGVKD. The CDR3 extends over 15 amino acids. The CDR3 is CAIGTSGRAWDMQYF. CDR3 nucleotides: TGTGCCATCGGGACTAGCGGGAGGGCCTGGGATATGCAGTATTTT.

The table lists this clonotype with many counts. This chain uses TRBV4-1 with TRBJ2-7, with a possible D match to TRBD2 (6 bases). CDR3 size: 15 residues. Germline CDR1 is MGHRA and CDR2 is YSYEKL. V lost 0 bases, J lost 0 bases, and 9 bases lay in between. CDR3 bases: TGCGCCAGCAGCCAAGAAAGGGGACTCTCCTACGAGCAGTACTTC. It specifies CASSQERGLSYEQYF.

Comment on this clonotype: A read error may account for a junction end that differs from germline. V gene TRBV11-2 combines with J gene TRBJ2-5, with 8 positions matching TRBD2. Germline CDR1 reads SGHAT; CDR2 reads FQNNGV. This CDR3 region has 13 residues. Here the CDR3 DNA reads TGTGCCAGCAGTTTAGACCGGGAGGGGACCCAGTACTTC. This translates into CASSLDREGTQYF.

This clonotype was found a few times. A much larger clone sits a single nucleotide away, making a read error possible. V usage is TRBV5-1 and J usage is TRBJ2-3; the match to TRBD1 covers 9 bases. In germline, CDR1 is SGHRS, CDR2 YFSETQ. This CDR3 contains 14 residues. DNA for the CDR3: TGCGCCAGCGGCCGGGACAGGGTATCAGATACGCAGTGTTTT. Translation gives CASGRDRVSDTQCF.

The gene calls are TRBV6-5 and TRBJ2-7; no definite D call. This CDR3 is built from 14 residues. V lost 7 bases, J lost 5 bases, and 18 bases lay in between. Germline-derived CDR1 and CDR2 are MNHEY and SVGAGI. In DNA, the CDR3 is TGTGCCAGCATCCAAACCAGTGGAGATCACGAGCAGTACTTC. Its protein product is CASIQTSGDHEQYF.

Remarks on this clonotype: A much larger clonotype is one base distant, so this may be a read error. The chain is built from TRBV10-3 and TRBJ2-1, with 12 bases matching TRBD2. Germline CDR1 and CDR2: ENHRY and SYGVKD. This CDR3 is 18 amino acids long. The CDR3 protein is CAIKSTSGGGSSYNERFF. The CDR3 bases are TGTGCCATCAAGTCGACTAGCGGGGGCGGCAGCTCCTACAATGAGCGGTTCTTC.

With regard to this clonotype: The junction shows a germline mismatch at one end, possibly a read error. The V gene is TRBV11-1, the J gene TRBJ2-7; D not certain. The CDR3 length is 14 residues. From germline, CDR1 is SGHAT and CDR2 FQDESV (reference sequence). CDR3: CASGFSVSNHEQHF. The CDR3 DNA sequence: TGTGCCAGCGGCTTCAGTGTGAGCAACCACGAGCAGCACTTC.

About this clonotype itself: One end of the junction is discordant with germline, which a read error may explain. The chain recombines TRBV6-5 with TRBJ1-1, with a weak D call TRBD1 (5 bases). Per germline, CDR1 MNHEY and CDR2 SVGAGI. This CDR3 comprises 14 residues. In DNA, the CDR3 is TGTGCCAGCAGTTGTTACGGGGGTGGCACTGAAGCTGTCTTT. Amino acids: CASSCYGGGTEAVF.

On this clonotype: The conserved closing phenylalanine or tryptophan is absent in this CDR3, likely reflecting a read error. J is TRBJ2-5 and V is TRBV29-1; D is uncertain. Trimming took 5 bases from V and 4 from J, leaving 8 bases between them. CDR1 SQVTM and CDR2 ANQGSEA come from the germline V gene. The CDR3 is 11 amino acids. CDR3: CSVHYRETQYS. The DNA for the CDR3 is TGCAGCGTTCATTACAGAGAGACCCAGTACTCC.

CDR3 sequence reads: CSGPDNTDTQYF. The DNA for the CDR3 is TGCAGTGGGCCAGACAACACAGATACGCAGTATTTT. V is TRBV20-1 and J is TRBJ2-3; unclear D gene. Trimming shortened V by 7 bases and J by 2 bases, and 10 bases separated the two germline ends. This CDR3 has 12 amino acids. CDR1 and CDR2 (germline): DFQATT, SNEGSKA (reference sequence).